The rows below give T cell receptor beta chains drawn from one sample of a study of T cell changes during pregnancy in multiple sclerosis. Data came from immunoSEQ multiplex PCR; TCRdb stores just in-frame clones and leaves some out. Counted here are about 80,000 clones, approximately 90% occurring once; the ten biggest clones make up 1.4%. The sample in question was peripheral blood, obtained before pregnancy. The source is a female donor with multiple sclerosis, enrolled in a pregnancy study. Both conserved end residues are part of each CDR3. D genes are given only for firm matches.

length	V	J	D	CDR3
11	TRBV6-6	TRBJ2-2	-	CASSYGRELFF
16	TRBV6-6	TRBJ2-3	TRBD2	CASSYSSGGPIDTQYF
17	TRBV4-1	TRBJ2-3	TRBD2	CASSQEGLAGGGDTQYF
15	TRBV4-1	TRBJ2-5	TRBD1	CASSEGPGQAETQYF
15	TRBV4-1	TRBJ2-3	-	CASSQGHRSTDTQYF
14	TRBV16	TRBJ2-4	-	CASTPTRTVPIQYF
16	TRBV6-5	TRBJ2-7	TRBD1	CASSWKTGGGSYEQYF
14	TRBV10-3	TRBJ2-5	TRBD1	CAISEGDRVKTQYF
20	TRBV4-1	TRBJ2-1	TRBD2	CASSPGGGAVPGGSYNEQFF
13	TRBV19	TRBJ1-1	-	CASSIGVGVEAFF
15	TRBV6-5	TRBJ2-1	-	CASSYTGTPYNEQFF
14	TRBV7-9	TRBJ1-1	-	CASSSGTLPLEAFF
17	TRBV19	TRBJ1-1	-	CASSIPPLTGENTEAFF
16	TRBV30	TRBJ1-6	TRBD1	CAWSASAWDRESPLHF
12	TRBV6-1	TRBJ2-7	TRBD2	CASSGTSGGEYF
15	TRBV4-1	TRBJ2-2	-	CASSPPGVTTGELFF
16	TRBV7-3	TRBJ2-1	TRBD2	CASSKRSAGGLNEQFF
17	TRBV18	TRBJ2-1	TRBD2	CASSPRNRDYSYNEQFF
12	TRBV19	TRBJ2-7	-	CASRGGAYEQYF
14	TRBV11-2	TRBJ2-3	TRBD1	CASSAQGAVDTQYF
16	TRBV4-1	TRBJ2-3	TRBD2	CASSPTGGAKADTQYF
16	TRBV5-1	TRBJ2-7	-	CASSLIKGGRVYEQYF
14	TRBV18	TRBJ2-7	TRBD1	CASSPTQGAGEQYF
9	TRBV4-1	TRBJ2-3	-	CASSQDPGF
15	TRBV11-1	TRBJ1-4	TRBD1	CASSPWTGSGEKLFF
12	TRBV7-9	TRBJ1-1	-	CASSREYTEAFF
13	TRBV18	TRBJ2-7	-	CASSPNTGIEQYF
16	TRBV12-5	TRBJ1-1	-	CASGLGPHRVGTEAFF
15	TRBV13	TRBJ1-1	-	CASSFRSTPTAEAFF
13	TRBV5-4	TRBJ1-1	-	CASSLVRGTEAFF
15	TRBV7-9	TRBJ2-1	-	CASSLAGGLYNEQFF
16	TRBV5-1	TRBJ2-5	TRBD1	CASSDTPGTASETQYF
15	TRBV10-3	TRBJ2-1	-	CAISDIRGDYNEQFF
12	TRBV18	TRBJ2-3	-	CASSLQTDTQYF
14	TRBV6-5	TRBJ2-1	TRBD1	CASSAGTGHNEQFF
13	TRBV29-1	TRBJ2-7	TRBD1	CSVVDRASYEQYF
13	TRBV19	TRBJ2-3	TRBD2	CASGTSGTDTQYF
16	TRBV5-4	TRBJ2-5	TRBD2	CASSPGTSGDQETQYF
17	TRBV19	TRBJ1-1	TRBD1	CASTSRGRGSLGWEAFF
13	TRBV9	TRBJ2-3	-	CASTRTSTDTQYF
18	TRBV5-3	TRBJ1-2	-	CARSCRKGMLAHNYGYTF
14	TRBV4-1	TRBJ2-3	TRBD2	CASSQPSGQDTQYF